The rows below give T cell receptor beta chains drawn from one sample of a study of blood T cell repertoires in COVID-19. Assay used: immunoSEQ multiplex PCR; TCRdb lists only in-frame clones, some missing. The sample contains 180,000 or so clones, about 86% of which appear only once. Sequencing was done on a sample of peripheral blood. These receptors all come from a man in his 60s with acute or convalescent COVID-19. CDR3s include the opening cysteine and the closing phenylalanine or tryptophan. The D gene is left open where the match is weak. Only part of the rows carry a size: once, few, many, or a class if the clone is expanded.

j_call clone_size d_call v_call cdr3_aa cdr3_nt
TRBJ2-7 - - TRBV28 CASSTTKQGYEQYF TGTGCCAGCAGCACCACCAAACAGGGCTACGAGCAGTACTTC
TRBJ2-7 - - TRBV18 CASSPWGVSYEQYF TGTGCCAGCTCACCTTGGGGGGTCTCCTACGAGCAGTACTTC
TRBJ1-6 - - TRBV30 CAWSDESPLHF TGTGCCTGGAGTGACGAGTCACCCCTCCACTTT
TRBJ1-5 - TRBD1 TRBV3-1/TRBV3-2 CASSQGQNQPQHF TGTGCCAGCAGCCAGGGACAGAATCAGCCCCAGCATTTT
TRBJ2-1 - - TRBV5-1 CASSFSVRGGNEQFF TGCGCCAGCAGCTTCAGCGTCCGCGGAGGCAATGAGCAGTTCTTC
TRBJ1-5 - TRBD1 TRBV28 CASSFHTGDNQPQHF TGTGCCAGCAGTTTTCATACAGGGGACAATCAGCCCCAGCATTTT
TRBJ2-2 - TRBD2 TRBV18 CASSPTSGNQEVGELFF TGTGCCAGCTCACCGACTAGCGGGAACCAGGAGGTCGGGGAGCTGTTTTTT
TRBJ1-2 - - TRBV12-3/TRBV12-4 CASSPDRDYGYTF TGTGCCAGCAGCCCGGACAGAGACTATGGCTACACCTTC
TRBJ2-1 - TRBD2 TRBV5-1 CASSSLAGALYNEQFF TGCGCCAGCAGCTCCTTAGCGGGGGCCCTCTACAATGAGCAGTTCTTC
TRBJ2-4 - - TRBV27 CASSFSRGSDIQYF TGTGCCAGCAGTTTCAGTCGGGGGTCTGACATTCAGTACTTC
TRBJ2-2 - - TRBV7-3 CASPGQSNTGELFF TGTGCCAGCCCTGGACAAAGTAACACCGGGGAGCTGTTTTTT
TRBJ1-4 - - TRBV7-9 CASSLGATGTNEKLFF TGTGCCAGCAGCTTAGGAGCAACAGGGACTAATGAAAAACTGTTTTTT
TRBJ1-2 - TRBD1 TRBV3-1/TRBV3-2 CASTATGGEPGYTF TGTGCCAGCACCGCCACAGGGGGCGAACCTGGCTACACCTTC
TRBJ1-4 - - TRBV5-5 CASSLGQALGEKLFF TGTGCCAGCAGCCTCGGACAAGCATTGGGGGAAAAACTGTTTTTT
TRBJ1-3 few TRBD1 TRBV4-2 CASSQIRDRYLGGNTIYF TGTGCCAGCAGCCAGATTAGGGACAGGTATTTGGGAGGAAACACCATATATTTT